Following are 14 T cell receptor beta chains from one sample sequenced in a study of T cells after yellow fever vaccination. Via MiXCR, TCRdb re-called the 5' RACE reads, giving one row per CDR3 protein. The sample consists of over 300,000 distinct CDR3 sequences, 6.5% to 8.5% of them appearing once. Sample: PBMCs, taken more than 35 days after the first yellow fever vaccination. The receptor set was obtained from a man aged 18 to 29 who received the YFV17D yellow fever vaccine.

This clonotype appeared a few times. The genes are TRBV20-1 and TRBJ2-5, with 9 nucleotides matching TRBD2. V trimming: 6 bases; J trimming: 5 bases; junction bases outside the gene matches: 10. CDR3 size: 14 residues. Looked up from germline, CDR1 is DFQATT and CDR2 is SNEGSKA (reference sequence). The CDR3 reads CSAAPSGVGETQYF. DNA for the CDR3: TGCAGTGCCGCACCTAGCGGGGTGGGGGAGACCCAGTACTTC.

This clonotype was seen more than once but under ten times. CDR3 loop: CASSPQGVQFF. The DNA for the CDR3 is TGTGCCAGCAGTCCCCAGGGAGTGCAGTTCTTC. The chain has TRBV12-3 or TRBV12-4 and TRBJ2-1; D may correspond to TRBD1 or TRBD2 (5 bases each). The length of the CDR3 is 11 residues. V was cut by 5 bases and J by 12 bases, with 11 bases left in between.

The chain joins TRBV4-3 to TRBJ2-1; 9 nucleotides match TRBD1. The V gene's germline CDR1 is LGHNA and CDR2 YSLEER. V dropped 1 base and J dropped 8; count of bases not matched to a gene: 9. The CDR3 is 16 amino acids. CDR3 loop: CASSQAPGQGIYEQFF. DNA of the CDR3: TGCGCCAGCAGCCAAGCTCCAGGACAGGGGATCTATGAGCAGTTCTTC.

This clonotype was observed a handful of times. The genes are TRBV5-1 and TRBJ2-1; 7 nucleotides align to TRBD1. Losses at the gene ends were 4 bases for V and 6 bases for J; bases not matched to a gene: 10. The CDR3 is 15 residues long. CDR1 and CDR2 (germline): SGHRS, YFSETQ. The CDR3 nucleotides are TGCGCCAGCAGCCTAGACCCAGACAGGGCCAATGAGCAGTTCTTC. Amino acids: CASSLDPDRANEQFF.

This clonotype was picked up many times. The chain recombines TRBV10-3 with TRBJ1-5; 7 nucleotides agree with TRBD1. The trim removed 0 bases at V and 4 bases at J, leaving 6 bases unmatched. CDR1 and CDR2 (germline): ENHRY, SYGVKD. The CDR3 totals 16 residues. This CDR3 is CAISESGDRVNQPQHF. The CDR3 DNA reads TGTGCCATCAGTGAGTCCGGAGACAGGGTAAATCAGCCCCAGCATTTT.

This clonotype was found many times. The J gene is TRBJ2-1, the V gene TRBV20-1; D possibly corresponds to TRBD2 (6 bases). The ends were cut back, 3 bases at V and 3 bases at J, with 18 bases in the middle. Germline V lookup: CDR1 DFQATT, CDR2 SNEGSKA (reference sequence). The CDR3 runs 16 residues. CDR3 in DNA: TGCAGTGCTAGCCTGGGGATCGGGGGACTCTACAATGAGCAGTTCTTC. This sequence encodes CSASLGIGGLYNEQFF.

The CDR3 sequence is CSAGADSEKLFF. The DNA of the CDR3 is TGCAGTGCTGGGGCCGACAGTGAAAAACTGTTTTTT. The rearrangement links TRBV20-1 to TRBJ1-4; D might be TRBD1 (5 bases). Trimming removed 5 bases from V and 7 bases from J, with 11 bases in between. CDR1 is DFQATT, CDR2 SNEGSKA, per germline (reference sequence). The length of the CDR3 is 12 residues.

This chain connects TRBV27 to TRBJ2-5; possibly TRBD1 or TRBD2 for D (6 bases each). The CDR3 is 17 amino acids. Germline values: CDR1 MNHEY, CDR2 SMNVEV (reference sequence). V lost 2 bases to trimming and J lost 5 bases, with 21 bases between them. Here the CDR3 reads CASSLVSVSGAGETQYF. In nucleotides, the CDR3 is TGTGCCAGCAGTTTAGTCTCCGTCTCGGGGGCCGGGGAGACCCAGTACTTC.

This sequence joins TRBV6-1 and TRBJ1-2, with unresolved D. The ends were cut back, 10 bases at V and 2 bases at J, with 17 bases in the middle. The CDR3 consists of 14 residues. The germline CDR1 and CDR2 sequences are MNHNS and SASEGT. CDR3 sequence (DNA): TGTGCCACCTCTGCAAGGATGAAAAACTATGGCTACACCTTC. Encoded protein: CATSARMKNYGYTF.

This clonotype appeared a few times. The chain has TRBV7-2 and TRBJ2-2; D is undetermined. CDR1 is SGHTA, CDR2 FQGNSA, per germline. This CDR3 region has 16 residues. Trimming took off 4 bases at V and 0 bases at J, with 12 bases between the two ends. DNA for the CDR3: TGTGCCAGCAGCTACCAGGTCAACGCGAACACCGGGGAGCTGTTTTTT. Amino acid sequence: CASSYQVNANTGELFF.

Only a few counts were recorded for this clonotype. V usage is TRBV4-2 and J usage is TRBJ2-5; D possibly corresponds to TRBD2 (6 bases). The CDR3 consists of 16 residues. V dropped 0 bases and J dropped 2 bases, with 13 bases sitting between them. The germline V gene has CDR1 LGHNA and CDR2 YNFKEQ. The CDR3 loop is CASSQDATRQQETQYF. The CDR3 DNA follows: TGTGCCAGCAGCCAAGATGCGACTAGACAGCAAGAGACCCAGTACTTC.

The chain has TRBV20-1 and TRBJ2-7; D is unresolved. CDR1 is DFQATT and CDR2 is SNEGSKA in the germline V gene (reference sequence). Trimming removed 1 base from V and 0 bases from J, with 7 bases in between. The CDR3 is 13 amino acids. The CDR3 region is CSARGFDSYEQYF. CDR3 sequence (DNA): TGCAGTGCTAGAGGATTCGACTCCTACGAGCAGTACTTC.

The chain links TRBV4-1 to TRBJ1-1, with D possibly being TRBD1 (6 bases). The CDR3 extends over 17 amino acids. V was clipped by 0 bases and J by 4 bases, with 18 bases between them. Germline lookup yields CDR1 MGHRA and CDR2 YSYEKL. The CDR3 loop reads CASSQDERTQGGTEAFF. The CDR3 nucleotides read TGCGCCAGCAGCCAAGATGAGAGAACACAGGGAGGCACTGAAGCTTTCTTT.

This clonotype has only a few counts. The chain links TRBV7-3 to TRBJ1-6; D gene uncertain. Per germline, CDR1 SGHTA and CDR2 FQGTGA. The CDR3 runs to 15 residues. The germline V and J ends were trimmed by 3 bases and 1 base, with 7 bases remaining between them. CDR3 in amino acids: CASSLARSYNSPLHF. In nucleotides, the CDR3 is TGTGCCAGCAGCTTGGCAAGGTCCTATAATTCACCCCTCCACTTT.